Following are 20 T cell receptor beta chains from one sample sequenced in a study of T cells in Graves' hyperthyroidism and ophthalmopathy. RNA transcripts were the template for amplifying TCR beta CDR3 regions. The TCR CDR3 was amplified in a first-round RT-PCR using the HTBI primer set. TCRdb reprocessed the multiplex PCR reads via MiXCR and lists one record per CDR3 protein. The table lists around 440,000 distinct CDR3 sequences, 15% to 17% of them singletons. The sample consisted of blood. The receptors shown here come from a woman between 18 and 29 years old with Graves' hyperthyroidism.

There are many counts of this clonotype. This chain links TRBV12-3 or TRBV12-4 with TRBJ1-4; D gene uncertain. The CDR3 loop spans 13 amino acids. V lost 4 bases, J lost 8 bases, and 11 bases lay in between. CDR3 sequence: CASSSEQGEKLFF. The CDR3 nucleotides are TGTGCCAGCAGTTCCGAACAAGGGGAAAAACTGTTTTTT.

This clonotype was picked up many times. The rearrangement joins TRBV13 to TRBJ1-3; TRBD1 aligns across 9 bases. CDR1 PRHDT and CDR2 FYEKMQ come from the germline V gene (reference sequence). Trimming took 4 bases from V and 4 from J; bases not matched to a gene: 5. This CDR3 contains 15 residues. In DNA form, the CDR3 reads TGTGCCAGCAGCTCCGGGACAGGGTCCGGAAACACCATATATTTT. It is translated as CASSSGTGSGNTIYF.

This clonotype was observed once. V usage is TRBV4-2 and J usage is TRBJ1-2, with a weak D call TRBD1 (6 bases). Trimming removed 0 bases from V and 4 bases from J, with 12 bases in between. This CDR3 has 15 residues. Germline V gene data show CDR1 as LGHNA and CDR2 as YNFKEQ. CDR3 region: CASSQDPGGGYGYTF. In DNA, the CDR3 is TGTGCCAGCAGCCAAGATCCAGGAGGGGGCTATGGCTACACCTTC.

As to this clonotype: Given the absence of the conserved phenylalanine or tryptophan at the CDR3 end, a read error is likely. V gene TRBV19 combines with J gene TRBJ1-1, with D possibly matching TRBD1 (5 bases). Per the germline V gene, CDR1 is LNHDA and CDR2 is SQIVND (reference sequence). CDR3 length: 14 amino acids. Trimming took off 0 bases at V and 0 bases at J, with 5 bases between the two ends. The CDR3 is CASSIEGVNTEAFL. In nucleotides, the CDR3 is TGTGCCAGTAGTATAGAGGGGGTGAACACTGAAGCTTTCCTT.

V is TRBV7-6 and J is TRBJ2-7, with TRBD2 matching over 14 bases. In germline, CDR1 is SGHVS, CDR2 FNYEAQ. The CDR3 consists of 19 residues. V was clipped by 4 bases and J by 4 bases; unmatched bases: 15. CDR3: CASSSNFPTSGRAMYEQYF. CDR3 bases: TGTGCCAGCAGCTCTAATTTCCCGACTAGCGGGAGGGCCATGTACGAGCAGTACTTC. The full variable domain, its missing parts supplied by reference TRBV7-6 and TRBJ2-7, is GAGVSQSPRYKVTKRGQDVALRCDPISGHVSLYWYRQALGQGPEFLTYFNYEAQQDKSGLPNDRFSAERPEGSISTLTIQRTEQRDSAMYRCASSSNFPTSGRAMYEQYFGPGTRLTVT.

At least ten counts were recorded for this clonotype. The chain combines TRBV2 with TRBJ1-5; TRBD1 agrees at 8 bases. Germline lookup yields CDR1 SNHLY and CDR2 FYNNEI. The CDR3 covers 15 residues. Unmatched junction bases numbered 7, after V lost 3 bases and J lost 6 bases. DNA of the CDR3: TGTGCCAGCAGTGAGGGCAGGGGGCGATTTCAGCCCCAGCATTTT. Protein product: CASSEGRGRFQPQHF.

This clonotype was counted many times. The chain recombines TRBV5-1 with TRBJ2-1, with 7 bases matching TRBD2. Germline V gene data show CDR1 as SGHRS and CDR2 as YFSETQ. CDR3 length: 16 amino acids. V gave up 6 bases and J gave up 6 bases; unmatched junction bases: 15. CDR3 coding DNA: TGCGCCAGCACCCTGACTAGCACTCGATTTAGCAATGAGCAGTTCTTC. It yields the protein CASTLTSTRFSNEQFF.

This clonotype occurred many times. The gene calls are TRBV6-1 and TRBJ1-1; TRBD1 matches 7 bases. Germline-derived CDR1 and CDR2 are MNHNS and SASEGT. The CDR3 has 15 residues. V shed 6 bases and J 0 bases; nucleotides not matched to a gene: 7. Here the CDR3 reads CASRPPGGMNTEAFF. CDR3 DNA: TGTGCCAGCAGACCTCCAGGGGGGATGAACACTGAAGCTTTCTTT.

Details on this clonotype: Likely a read error: the CDR3 ends without its conserved phenylalanine or tryptophan. The chain couples TRBV27 to TRBJ2-7, with a tentative D call TRBD1 (7 bases). V dropped 2 bases and J dropped 5 bases, with 22 bases sitting between them. The CDR3 length is 17 residues. Per the germline V gene, CDR1 is MNHEY and CDR2 is SMNVEV (reference sequence). CDR3 amino acids: CASSLGEGWSRGDEQYL. CDR3 nucleotide sequence: TGTGCCAGCAGTTTAGGCGAGGGTTGGAGCAGGGGGGACGAGCAGTACCTC.

This clonotype has a count of ten or more. This sequence joins TRBV7-2 and TRBJ2-2, with unresolved D. The CDR3 runs 12 residues. Germline values: CDR1 SGHTA, CDR2 FQGNSA. Trimming left V 5 bases short and J 9 bases short, with 10 bases between. The CDR3: CASSQLWWELFF. CDR3 DNA: TGTGCCAGCAGCCAACTTTGGTGGGAGCTGTTTTTT.

This clonotype has more than one count but fewer than ten. The chain recombines TRBV5-8 with TRBJ1-3; D is uncertain. The CDR3 covers 13 residues. Germline CDR1 is SGHTS and CDR2 is YDEGEE. V was trimmed by 7 bases and J by 3 bases, leaving 11 bases between them. In DNA, the CDR3 is TGTGCCAGCGTTATAGACCGTGGAAACACCATATATTTT. Protein: CASVIDRGNTIYF.

This clonotype was seen repeatedly, ten times or more. The rearrangement uses TRBV11-2 and TRBJ1-4; unclear D gene. Trimming took off 3 bases at V and 4 bases at J, with 18 bases between the two ends. CDR3 length: 17 amino acids. Germline V gene lookup returns CDR1 SGHAT and CDR2 FQNNGV. The CDR3 region is CASSFYRAGLNNEKLFF. The CDR3 region has the DNA TGTGCCAGCAGCTTCTATAGGGCAGGACTAAATAATGAAAAACTGTTTTTT.

As regards this clonotype: This could be a read error, since a much larger clone is one nucleotide away. The genes are TRBV12-5 and TRBJ2-1; no firm D call. V gave up 6 bases and J gave up 9 bases, with 12 bases separating them. The CDR3 runs to 12 residues. CDR1 and CDR2 (germline): LGHNT, FRNRAP. CDR3 sequence reads: CASGQAWGEQFF. CDR3 in DNA: TGTGCTAGTGGCCAAGCCTGGGGTGAGCAGTTCTTC.

The chain employs TRBV30 and TRBJ1-2; TRBD1 aligns across 8 bases. J was trimmed by 0 bases and V by 5 bases; bases with no gene match: 5. This CDR3 contains 14 residues. The germline gives CDR1 GTSNPN, CDR2 SVGIG (reference sequence). The CDR3 spells CAWEGQAANYGYTF. The CDR3 DNA sequence: TGTGCCTGGGAGGGACAGGCCGCTAACTATGGCTACACCTTC.

The genes are TRBV29-1 and TRBJ2-7, with D perhaps TRBD2 (7 bases). This CDR3 has 13 residues. V was cut by 4 bases and J by 6 bases, with 16 bases left in between. The V gene's germline CDR1 is SQVTM and CDR2 ANQGSEA. The CDR3 loop is CSVGGGEVAEQYF. CDR3 sequence (DNA): TGCAGCGTTGGCGGGGGCGAGGTTGCCGAGCAGTACTTC.

This clonotype was detected a few times. The chain recombines TRBV7-9 with TRBJ1-6; tentative D call: TRBD1 (6 bases). V was clipped by 3 bases and J by 10 bases, with 19 bases between them. The germline CDR1 and CDR2 sequences are SEHNR and FQNEAQ (reference sequence). The CDR3 has 16 residues. The CDR3 loop reads CASSFQQGGLRSPLHF. The CDR3 DNA reads as TGTGCCAGCAGCTTCCAACAGGGCGGGTTGCGATCACCCCTCCACTTT.

This clonotype showed up many times. The J gene is TRBJ2-3, the V gene TRBV2, with D tentatively TRBD1 (5 bases). Trimming shortened V by 2 bases and J by 4 bases, and 16 bases separated the two germline ends. There are 16 residues in the CDR3. Germline-derived CDR1 and CDR2 are SNHLY and FYNNEI. CDR3 sequence: CASSETRVGVSDTQYF. The CDR3 DNA follows: TGTGCCAGCAGTGAAACCAGGGTAGGAGTTTCAGATACGCAGTATTTT.

V usage is TRBV7-9 and J usage is TRBJ1-1, with TRBD1 matching over 7 bases. This CDR3 region has 15 residues. Germline V gene lookup returns CDR1 SEHNR and CDR2 FQNEAQ (reference sequence). J lost 5 bases, V lost 3 bases, and 9 bases had no gene match. The CDR3: CASSFQFEGATEAFF. The CDR3 coding sequence is TGTGCCAGCAGCTTCCAGTTCGAGGGGGCGACTGAAGCTTTCTTT.

This clonotype was observed many times. The chain couples TRBV20-1 to TRBJ2-3, with unresolved D. This CDR3 spans 10 amino acids. Trimming took off 3 bases at V and 6 bases at J, with 4 bases between the two ends. Germline V gene sequence: CDR1 DFQATT, CDR2 SNEGSKA (reference sequence). The CDR3 region is CSASGDTQYF. CDR3 in DNA: TGCAGTGCTAGTGGGGATACGCAGTATTTT.

The table lists this clonotype with many counts. This chain connects TRBV10-1 to TRBJ2-7, with D uncertain. Germline CDR1 WNHNN, CDR2 SYGVQD (reference sequence). This CDR3 is 13 amino acids long. V was shortened by 2 bases and J by 6 bases, with 11 bases between the two germline ends. CDR3 amino acids: CASSEGRDSEQYF. In nucleotides, the CDR3 is TGCGCCAGCAGTGAGGGAAGAGACTCCGAGCAGTACTTC.